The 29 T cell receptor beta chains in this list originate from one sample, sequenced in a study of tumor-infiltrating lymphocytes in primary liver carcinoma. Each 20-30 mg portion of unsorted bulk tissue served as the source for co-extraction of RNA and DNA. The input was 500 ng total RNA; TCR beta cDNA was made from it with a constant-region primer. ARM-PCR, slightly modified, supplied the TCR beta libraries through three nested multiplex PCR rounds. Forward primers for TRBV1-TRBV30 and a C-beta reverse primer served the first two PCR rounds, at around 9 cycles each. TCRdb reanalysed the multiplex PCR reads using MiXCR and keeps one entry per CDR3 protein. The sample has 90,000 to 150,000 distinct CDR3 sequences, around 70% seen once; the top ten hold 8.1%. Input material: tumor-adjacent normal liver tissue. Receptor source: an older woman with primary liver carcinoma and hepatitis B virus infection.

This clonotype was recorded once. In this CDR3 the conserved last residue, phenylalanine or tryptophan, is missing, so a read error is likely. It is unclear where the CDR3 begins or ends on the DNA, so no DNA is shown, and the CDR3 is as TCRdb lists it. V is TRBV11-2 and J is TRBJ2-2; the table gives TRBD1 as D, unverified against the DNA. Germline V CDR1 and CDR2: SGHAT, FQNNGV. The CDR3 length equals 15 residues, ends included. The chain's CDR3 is CASSLESGFTGELFY.

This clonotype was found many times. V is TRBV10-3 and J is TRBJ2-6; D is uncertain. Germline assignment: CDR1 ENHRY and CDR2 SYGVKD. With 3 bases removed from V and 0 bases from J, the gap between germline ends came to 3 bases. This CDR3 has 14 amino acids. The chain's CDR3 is CAISDSSGANVLTF. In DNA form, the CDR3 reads TGTGCCATCAGTGACAGCTCTGGGGCCAACGTCCTGACTTTC.

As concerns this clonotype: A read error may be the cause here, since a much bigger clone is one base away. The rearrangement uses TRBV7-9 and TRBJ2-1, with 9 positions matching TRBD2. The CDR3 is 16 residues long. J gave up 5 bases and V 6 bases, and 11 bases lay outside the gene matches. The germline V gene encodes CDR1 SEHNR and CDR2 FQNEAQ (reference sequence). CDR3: CASRPTSGWVHNEQFF. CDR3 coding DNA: TGTGCCAGCAGACCTACTAGCGGGTGGGTCCACAATGAGCAGTTCTTC.

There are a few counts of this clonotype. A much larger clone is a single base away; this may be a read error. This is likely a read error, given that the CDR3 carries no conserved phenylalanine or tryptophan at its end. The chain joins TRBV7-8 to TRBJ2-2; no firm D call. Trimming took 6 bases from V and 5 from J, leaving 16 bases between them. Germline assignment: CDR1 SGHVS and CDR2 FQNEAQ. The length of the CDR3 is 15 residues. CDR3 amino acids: CASSRAPQATGELFS. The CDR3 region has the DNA TGTGCCAGCAGTCGCGCCCCTCAAGCGACCGGGGAGCTGTTTTCT.

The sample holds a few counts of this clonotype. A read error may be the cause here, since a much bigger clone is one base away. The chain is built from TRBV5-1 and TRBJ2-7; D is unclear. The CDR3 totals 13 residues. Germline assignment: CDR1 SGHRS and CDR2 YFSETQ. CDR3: CASSFFSSYERYF. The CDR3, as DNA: TGCGCCAGCAGCTTTTTTAGCTCCTACGAGCGGTACTTC. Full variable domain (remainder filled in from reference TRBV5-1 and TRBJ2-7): KAGVTQTPRYLIKTRGQQVTLSCSPISGHRSVSWYQQTPGQGLQFLFEYFSETQRNKGNFPGRFSGRQFSNSRSEMNVSTLELGDSALYLCASSFFSSYERYFGPGTRLTVT.

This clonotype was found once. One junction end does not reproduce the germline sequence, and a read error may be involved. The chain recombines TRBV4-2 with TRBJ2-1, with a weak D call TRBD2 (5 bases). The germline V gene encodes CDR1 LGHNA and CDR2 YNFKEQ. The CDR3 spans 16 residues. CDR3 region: CASSQGISGSYNGQFF. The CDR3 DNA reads TGTGCCAGCAGCCAAGGTATAAGCGGCTCCTACAATGGGCAGTTCTTC.

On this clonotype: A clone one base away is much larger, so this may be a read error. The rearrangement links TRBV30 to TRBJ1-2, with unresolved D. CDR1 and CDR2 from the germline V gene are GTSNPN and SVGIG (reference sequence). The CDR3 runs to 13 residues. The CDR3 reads CAWSPDINYGHTF. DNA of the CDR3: TGTGCCTGGAGTCCCGATATTAACTATGGCCACACCTTC. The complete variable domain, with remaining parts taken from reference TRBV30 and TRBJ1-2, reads SQTIHQWPATLVQPVGSPLSLECTVEGTSNPNLYWYRQAAGRGLQLLFYSVGIGQISSEVPQNLSASRPQDRQFILSSKKLLLSDSGFYLCAWSPDINYGHTFGSGTRLTVV.

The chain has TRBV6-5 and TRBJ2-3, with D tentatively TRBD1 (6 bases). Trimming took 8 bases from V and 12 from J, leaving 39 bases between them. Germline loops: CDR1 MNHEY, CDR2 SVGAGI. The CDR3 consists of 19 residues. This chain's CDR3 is CASADTGFSARYSTDIQYF. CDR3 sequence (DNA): TGTGCCAGCGCCGATACAGGGTTCAGCGCCCGCTATTCTACAGATATACAGTATTTT.

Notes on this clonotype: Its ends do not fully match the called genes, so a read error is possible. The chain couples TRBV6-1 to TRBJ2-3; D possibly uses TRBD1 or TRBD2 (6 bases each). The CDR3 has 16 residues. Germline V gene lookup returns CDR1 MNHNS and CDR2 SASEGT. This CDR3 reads CASSEAVLWGADTQYF. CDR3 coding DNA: TGCGCCAGCAGTGAAGCGGTCCTGTGGGGGGCCGATACGCAATATTTT.

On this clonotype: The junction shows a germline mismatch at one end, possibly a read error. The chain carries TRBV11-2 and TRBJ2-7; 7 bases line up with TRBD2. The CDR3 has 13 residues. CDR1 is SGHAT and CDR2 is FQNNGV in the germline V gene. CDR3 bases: TGTGCCAGAAGCTTAAGGGGAGGGTACAAGCAGTACTTC. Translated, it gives CARSLRGGYKQYF.

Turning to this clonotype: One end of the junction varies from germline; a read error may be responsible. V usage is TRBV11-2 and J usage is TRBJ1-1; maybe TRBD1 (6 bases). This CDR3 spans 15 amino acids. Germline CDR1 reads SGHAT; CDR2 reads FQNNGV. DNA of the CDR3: TGTGCCACTAGCTTCCCGACAGGTCAAGGGACTGAAGTTTTTTTT. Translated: CATSFPTGQGTEVFF.

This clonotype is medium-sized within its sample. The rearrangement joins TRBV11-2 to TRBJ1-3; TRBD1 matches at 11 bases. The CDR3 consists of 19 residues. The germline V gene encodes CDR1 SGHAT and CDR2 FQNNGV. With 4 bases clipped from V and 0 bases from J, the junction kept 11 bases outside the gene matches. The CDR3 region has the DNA TGTGCCAGCAGCTCACCGGGACAGGGGGGACTCGCCTCTGGAAACACCATATATTTT. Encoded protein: CASSSPGQGGLASGNTIYF.

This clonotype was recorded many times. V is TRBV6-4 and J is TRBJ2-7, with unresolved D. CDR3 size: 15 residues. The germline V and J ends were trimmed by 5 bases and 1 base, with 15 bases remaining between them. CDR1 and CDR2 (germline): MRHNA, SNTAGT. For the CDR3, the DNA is TGTGCCAGCAGTCTAACCGACGGCAGGTCCTACGAGCAGTACTTC. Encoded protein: CASSLTDGRSYEQYF.

CDR3 nucleotides: TGTGCCAGCGTGAAGGGCGTAGGCGAAAAGGTCAATGAGCAGTTCTTC. Protein: CASVKGVGEKVNEQFF. The chain is built from TRBV11-3 and TRBJ2-1; D gene ambiguous. This CDR3 comprises 16 residues. Germline lookup yields CDR1 SGHNT and CDR2 YENEEA. V lost 8 bases to trimming and J lost 6 bases, with 23 bases between them.

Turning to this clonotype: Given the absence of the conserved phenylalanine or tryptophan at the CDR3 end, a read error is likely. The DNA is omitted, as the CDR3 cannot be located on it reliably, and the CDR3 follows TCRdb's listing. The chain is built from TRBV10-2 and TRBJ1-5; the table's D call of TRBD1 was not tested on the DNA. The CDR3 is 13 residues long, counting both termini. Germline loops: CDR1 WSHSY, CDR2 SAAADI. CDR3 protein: CAVDRGPNQPHHL.

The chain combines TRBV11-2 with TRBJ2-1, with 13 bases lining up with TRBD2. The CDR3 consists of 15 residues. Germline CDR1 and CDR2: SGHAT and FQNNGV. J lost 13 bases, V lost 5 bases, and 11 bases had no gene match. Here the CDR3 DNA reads TGTGCCAGCAGCCCGGGGACTAGCGGGGTCAATGGACAGTTCTTC. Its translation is CASSPGTSGVNGQFF. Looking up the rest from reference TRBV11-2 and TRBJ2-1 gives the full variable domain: EAGVAQSPRYKIIEKRQSVAFWCNPISGHATLYWYQQILGQGPKLLIQFQNNGVVDDSQLPKDRFSAERLKGVDSTLKIQPAKLEDSAVYLCASSPGTSGVNGQFFGPGTRLTVL.

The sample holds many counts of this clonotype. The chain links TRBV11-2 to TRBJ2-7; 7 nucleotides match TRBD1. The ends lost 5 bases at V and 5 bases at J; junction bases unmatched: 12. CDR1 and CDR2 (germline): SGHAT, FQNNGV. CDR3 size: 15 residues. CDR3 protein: CASSRSATGSHEQYF. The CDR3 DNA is TGTGCCAGCAGCCGTTCTGCGACAGGGAGCCACGAGCAGTACTTC.

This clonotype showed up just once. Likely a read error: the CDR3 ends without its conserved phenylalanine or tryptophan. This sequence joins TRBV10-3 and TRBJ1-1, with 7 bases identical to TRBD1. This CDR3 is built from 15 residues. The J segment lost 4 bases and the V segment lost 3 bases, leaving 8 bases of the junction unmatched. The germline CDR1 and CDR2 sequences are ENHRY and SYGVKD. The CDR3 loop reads CAISDIGGTVTEAFS. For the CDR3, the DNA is TGTGCCATCAGTGATATCGGGGGGACAGTCACTGAAGCTTTCTCT.

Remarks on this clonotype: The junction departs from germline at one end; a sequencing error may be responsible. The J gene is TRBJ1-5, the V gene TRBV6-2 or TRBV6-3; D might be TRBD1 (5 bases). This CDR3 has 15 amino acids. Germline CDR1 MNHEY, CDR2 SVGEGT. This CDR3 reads CASTEGWGVDQPQHF. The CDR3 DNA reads TGTGCCAGCACCGAGGGATGGGGCGTCGATCAGCCCCAGCACTTT.

For the CDR3, the DNA is TGCGCCAGCAGCCTAGAGGGGACTGAAGCTTTCTTT. Encoded protein: CASSLEGTEAFF. The J gene is TRBJ1-1, the V gene TRBV4-1; D is possibly TRBD1 (5 bases). Germline assignment: CDR1 MGHRA and CDR2 YSYEKL. Trimming took off 4 bases at V and 5 bases at J, with 8 bases between the two ends. The CDR3 is 12 residues long.

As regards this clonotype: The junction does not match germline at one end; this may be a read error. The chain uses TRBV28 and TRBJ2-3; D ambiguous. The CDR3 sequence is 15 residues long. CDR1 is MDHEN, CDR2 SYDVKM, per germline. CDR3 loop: CSSSWLRESTDTQYF. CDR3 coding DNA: TGTTCCAGCAGTTGGCTCCGAGAGAGCACAGATACGCAGTATTTT.

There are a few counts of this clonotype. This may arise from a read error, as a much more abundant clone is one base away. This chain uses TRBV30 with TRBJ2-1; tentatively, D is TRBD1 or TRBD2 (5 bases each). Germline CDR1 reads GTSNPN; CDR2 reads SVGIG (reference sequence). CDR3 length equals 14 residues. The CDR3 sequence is CAWRPGRLNNEQLF. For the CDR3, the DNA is TGTGCCTGGAGACCGGGACGGCTAAACAATGAGCAGCTCTTC. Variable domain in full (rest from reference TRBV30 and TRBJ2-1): SQTIHQWPATLVQPVGSPLSLECTVEGTSNPNLYWYRQAAGRGLQLLFYSVGIGQISSEVPQNLSASRPQDRQFILSSKKLLLSDSGFYLCAWRPGRLNNEQLFGPGTRLTVL.

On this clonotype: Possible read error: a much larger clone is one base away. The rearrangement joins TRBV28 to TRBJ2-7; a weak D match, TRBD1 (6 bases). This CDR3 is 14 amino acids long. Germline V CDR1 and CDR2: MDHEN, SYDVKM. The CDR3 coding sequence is TGTGCCGGCAGTGCACCGGGACACAGCTACGAGCAGTACTTC. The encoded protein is CAGSAPGHSYEQYF.

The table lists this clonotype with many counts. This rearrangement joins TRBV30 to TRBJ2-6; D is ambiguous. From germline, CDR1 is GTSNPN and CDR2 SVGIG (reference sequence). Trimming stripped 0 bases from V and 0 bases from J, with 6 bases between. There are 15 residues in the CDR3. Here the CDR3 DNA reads TGTGCCTGGAGTGTCCAGCTCTCTGGGGCCAACGTCCTGACTTTC. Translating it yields CAWSVQLSGANVLTF.

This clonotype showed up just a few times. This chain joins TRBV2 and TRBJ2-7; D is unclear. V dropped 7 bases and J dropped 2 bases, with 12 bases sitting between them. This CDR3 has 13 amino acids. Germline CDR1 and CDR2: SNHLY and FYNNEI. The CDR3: CASTEAAPYEQYF. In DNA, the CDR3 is TGTGCCAGCACTGAGGCTGCCCCCTACGAGCAGTACTTC.

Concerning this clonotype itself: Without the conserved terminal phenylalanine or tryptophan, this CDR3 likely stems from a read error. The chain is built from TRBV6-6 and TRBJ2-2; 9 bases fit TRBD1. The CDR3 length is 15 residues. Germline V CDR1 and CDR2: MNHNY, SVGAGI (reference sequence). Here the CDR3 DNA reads TGTGCCAACAGTTACAGGGGGCCGAACACCGGGGAGCTGTTTTTA. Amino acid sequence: CANSYRGPNTGELFL.

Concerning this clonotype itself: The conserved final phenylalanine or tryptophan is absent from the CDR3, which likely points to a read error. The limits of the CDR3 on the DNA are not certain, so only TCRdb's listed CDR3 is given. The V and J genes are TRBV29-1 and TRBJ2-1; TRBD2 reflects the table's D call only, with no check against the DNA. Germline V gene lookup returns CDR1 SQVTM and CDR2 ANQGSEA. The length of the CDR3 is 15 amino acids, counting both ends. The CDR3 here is CSAVAAAAGFSEQSL.

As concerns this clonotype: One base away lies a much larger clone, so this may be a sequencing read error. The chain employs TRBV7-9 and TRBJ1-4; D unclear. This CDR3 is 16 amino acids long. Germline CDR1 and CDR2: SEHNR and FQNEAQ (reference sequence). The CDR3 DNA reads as TGTGCCAGCAGATTAGTTGGGCATGCAACTAATGAAAAACTGTTTTTT. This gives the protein CASRLVGHATNEKLFF.

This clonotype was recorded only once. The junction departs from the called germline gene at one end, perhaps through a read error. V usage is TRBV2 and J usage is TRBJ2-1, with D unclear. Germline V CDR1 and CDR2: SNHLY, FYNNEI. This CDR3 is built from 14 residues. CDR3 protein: CASRAMSIDNEQIF. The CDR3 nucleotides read TGTGCCAGCAGGGCTATGAGTATCGATAATGAGCAGATCTTC. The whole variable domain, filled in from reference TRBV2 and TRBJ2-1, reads EPEVTQTPSHQVTQMGQEVILRCVPISNHLYFYWYRQILGQKVEFLVSFYNNEISEKSEIFDDQFSVERPDGSNFTLKIRSTKLEDSAMYFCASRAMSIDNEQIFGPGTRLTVL.